The 32 T cell receptor beta chains listed next were all sequenced from one sample in a study of T cells after yellow fever vaccination. MiXCR, applied by TCRdb to the 5' RACE reads, yields one record per CDR3 protein. The table has hundreds of thousands of distinct CDR3 sequences, around 19% seen once; the top ten hold around 17%. The specimen was PBMCs, collected before the yellow fever booster vaccination. All receptors derive from a man younger than 35 who received the YFV17D yellow fever vaccine.

The CDR3 DNA reads as TGTGCCACGGAGGGGTCGGCAGGGGGTGCCTACGAGCAGTACGTC. Translated: CATEGSAGGAYEQYV. The V call is TRBV7-9, the J call TRBJ2-7; D possibly corresponds to TRBD1 (7 bases). The V end was cut by 10 bases, the J end by 2 bases, with 21 bases between. This CDR3 contains 15 residues. Germline V CDR1 and CDR2: SEHNR, FQNEAQ (reference sequence).

The chain is built from TRBV6-5 and TRBJ2-7; 8 positions match TRBD1. Germline CDR1 is MNHEY and CDR2 is SVGAGI. This CDR3 is built from 15 residues. Trimming at V came to 6 bases and at J to 3 bases, leaving 10 bases not matched to a gene. CDR3: CASRETGGPIYEQYV. The CDR3 DNA follows: TGTGCCAGCAGAGAAACAGGGGGACCCATCTACGAGCAGTACGTC.

This clonotype was counted between two and nine times. The chain is built from TRBV5-4 and TRBJ2-3, with D perhaps TRBD1 (6 bases). Germline CDR1 is SGHNT and CDR2 is YYREEE (reference sequence). The V end was cut by 0 bases, the J end by 1 base, with 12 bases between. The CDR3 has 16 residues. The CDR3 bases are TGTGCCAGCAGCTTGGAACAGGGATGGGGCACAGATACGCAGTATTTT. It yields the protein CASSLEQGWGTDTQYF.

This clonotype appeared many times. V gene TRBV20-1 combines with J gene TRBJ1-1; the match to TRBD1 covers 8 bases. Trimming at V came to 5 bases and at J to 10 bases, leaving 9 bases not matched to a gene. The germline CDR1 and CDR2 sequences are DFQATT and SNEGSKA (reference sequence). The CDR3 has 12 residues. The CDR3 reads CSAPDRALVAFF. Written as DNA, the CDR3 is TGCAGTGCTCCGGACAGGGCATTGGTAGCTTTCTTT.

The chain employs TRBV7-2 and TRBJ1-4; 9 bases are a match to TRBD1. The CDR3 is 14 amino acids. The V gene's germline CDR1 is SGHTA and CDR2 FQGNSA. Trimming removed 5 bases from V and 8 bases from J; junction bases left unmatched: 6. CDR3 protein: CASSVQGAEEKLFF. The CDR3 DNA sequence: TGTGCCAGCAGCGTACAGGGGGCTGAAGAAAAACTGTTTTTT.

The chain employs TRBV4-1 and TRBJ2-2; TRBD2 matches at 13 bases. Germline CDR1 and CDR2: MGHRA and YSYEKL. This CDR3 region has 17 residues. V was clipped by 3 bases and J by 6 bases; unmatched bases: 7. The CDR3 nucleotides are TGCGCCAGCAGCCAGGGGGGACTAGCGGGGAGCGCCGGGGAGCTGTTTTTT. Residues: CASSQGGLAGSAGELFF.

This clonotype has a single count. The chain uses TRBV19 and TRBJ1-2, with 10 bases lining up with TRBD1. Germline CDR1 and CDR2: LNHDA and SQIVND (reference sequence). The CDR3 is 14 residues long. J gave up 8 bases and V 6 bases, and 9 bases lay outside the gene matches. CDR3 sequence (DNA): TGTGCCAGTAGGACAGGGGGCGCTTCGGGCGGCTACACCTTC. Translating gives CASRTGGASGGYTF.

This clonotype appeared many times. V usage is TRBV28 and J usage is TRBJ1-2, with D possibly matching TRBD1 (5 bases). V was trimmed by 6 bases and J by 5 bases, leaving 19 bases between them. The CDR3 is 15 residues long. CDR1 and CDR2 (germline): MDHEN, SYDVKM. The CDR3 here is CASSLPPGTLYGYTF. The CDR3, as DNA: TGTGCCAGCAGCCTCCCCCCCGGGACCCTGTATGGCTACACCTTC.

This clonotype was counted only a few times. The gene calls are TRBV9 and TRBJ1-1, with TRBD1 as a possible D gene (5 bases). The CDR3 loop spans 14 amino acids. The V gene's germline CDR1 is SGDLS and CDR2 YYNGEE. Trimming took off 1 base at V and 4 bases at J, with 11 bases between the two ends. This CDR3 is CASSVMSGPTEAFF. The DNA of the CDR3 is TGTGCCAGCAGCGTAATGTCGGGGCCCACTGAAGCTTTCTTT.

This clonotype showed up just a few times. The V call is TRBV29-1, the J call TRBJ1-4, with unresolved D. V gave up 1 base and J gave up 7 bases, with 1 base separating them. CDR1 and CDR2 from the germline V gene are SQVTM and ANQGSEA. The length of the CDR3 is 10 residues. Written as DNA, the CDR3 is TGCAGCGTTGAAGGTGAAAAACTGTTTTTT. This translates into CSVEGEKLFF.

This sequence joins TRBV10-3 and TRBJ1-1; tentatively, D is TRBD1 (5 bases). V was trimmed by 4 bases and J by 1 base, leaving 10 bases between them. Germline V gene sequence: CDR1 ENHRY, CDR2 SYGVKD. CDR3 size: 14 residues. DNA for the CDR3: TGTGCCATCAGTGGAGGGACGCGGAACACTGAAGCTTTCTTT. This gives the protein CAISGGTRNTEAFF.

This clonotype was recorded a few times. The rearrangement joins TRBV15 to TRBJ2-1; possibly TRBD2 for D (7 bases). CDR3 length: 15 residues. From germline, CDR1 is LNHNV and CDR2 YYDKDF (reference sequence). The V gene lost 5 bases and the J gene lost 4 bases, with 15 bases spanning the gap. CDR3 in DNA: TGTGCCACCAGCGGAAGGGGGGGTAGGTACAATGAGCAGTTCTTC. Translation gives CATSGRGGRYNEQFF. Full variable domain (remainder filled in from reference TRBV15 and TRBJ2-1): DAMVIQNPRYQVTQFGKPVTLSCSQTLNHNVMYWYQQKSSQAPKLLFHYYDKDFNNEADTPDNFQSRRPNTSFCFLDIRSPGLGDTAMYLCATSGRGGRYNEQFFGPGTRLTVL.

The rearrangement joins TRBV5-1 to TRBJ2-3; D is unresolved. This CDR3 has 14 amino acids. V dropped 0 bases and J dropped 2 bases, with 7 bases sitting between them. Germline V gene data show CDR1 as SGHRS and CDR2 as YFSETQ. CDR3: CASSLAPATDTQYF. CDR3 sequence (DNA): TGCGCCAGCAGCTTGGCCCCCGCCACAGATACGCAGTATTTT.

This rearrangement joins TRBV7-8 to TRBJ2-7; D unresolved. This CDR3 comprises 11 residues. Trimming removed 7 bases from V and 3 bases from J, with 7 bases in between. Germline CDR1 is SGHVS and CDR2 is FQNEAQ. The CDR3 DNA reads TGTGCCAGCACCCAGAGCTACGAGCAGTACTTC. Protein: CASTQSYEQYF.

The gene calls are TRBV5-8 and TRBJ1-1; TRBD1 matches at 7 bases. The J segment lost 3 bases and the V segment lost 4 bases, leaving 15 bases of the junction unmatched. Germline values: CDR1 SGHTS, CDR2 YDEGEE. This CDR3 is built from 17 residues. CDR3 protein: CASSPGNLQGSDTEAFF. CDR3 nucleotides: TGTGCCAGCAGCCCTGGGAACTTACAGGGGTCAGACACTGAAGCTTTCTTT.

This chain links TRBV9 with TRBJ1-2, with a weak D call TRBD1 (6 bases). Trimming stripped 0 bases from V and 5 bases from J, with 14 bases between. This CDR3 is built from 15 residues. The germline V gene has CDR1 SGDLS and CDR2 YYNGEE. CDR3 DNA: TGTGCCAGCAGCGTAGCGGGTAGGGGGGGGTATGGCTACACCTTC. Translation: CASSVAGRGGYGYTF.

This clonotype was seen a handful of times. V gene TRBV4-1 combines with J gene TRBJ2-7; 11 positions agree with TRBD2. The germline CDR1 and CDR2 sequences are MGHRA and YSYEKL. Trimming cost V 4 bases and J 4 bases; bases outside gene matches: 6. The CDR3 spans 15 residues. The CDR3 DNA follows: TGCGCCAGCAGCCTCCCGGGACTAGCGGTTTACGAGCAGTACGTC. The encoded protein is CASSLPGLAVYEQYV.

This sequence joins TRBV20-1 and TRBJ2-5; the D gene is possibly TRBD2 (6 bases). The ends were cut back, 6 bases at V and 7 bases at J, with 12 bases in the middle. CDR1 is DFQATT, CDR2 SNEGSKA, per germline (reference sequence). This CDR3 is 11 amino acids long. The CDR3 region is CSAAGRPTQYF. The CDR3, as DNA: TGCAGTGCCGCAGGGAGGCCGACCCAGTACTTC.

This rearrangement joins TRBV29-1 to TRBJ2-3; D remains unclear. The germline CDR1 and CDR2 sequences are SQVTM and ANQGSEA. V was pared by 1 base and J by 1 base, with 9 bases between. This CDR3 has 14 amino acids. The CDR3 here is CSVEGLDGTDTQYF. CDR3 in DNA: TGCAGCGTTGAAGGTTTGGACGGCACAGATACGCAGTATTTT.

The rearrangement links TRBV7-9 to TRBJ1-6; D might be TRBD1 (5 bases). The V and J ends lost 10 bases and 7 bases respectively, with 20 bases between them. Germline loops: CDR1 SEHNR, CDR2 FQNEAQ (reference sequence). This CDR3 is 15 amino acids long. Written as DNA, the CDR3 is TGTGCCACGGAAAAGTTCGGGGGTCCCAATTCACCCCTCCACTTT. It specifies CATEKFGGPNSPLHF.

Only a few counts were recorded for this clonotype. The rearrangement joins TRBV3-1 to TRBJ2-1; D call uncertain. The CDR3 spans 15 residues. V lost 8 bases and J 2 bases, leaving 16 bases between the germline ends. CDR1 is LGHDT and CDR2 is YNNKEL in the germline V gene (reference sequence). Here the CDR3 reads CASARSESPYNEQFF. CDR3 bases: TGTGCCAGCGCCAGGAGCGAGTCCCCCTACAATGAGCAGTTCTTC.

The CDR3 loop reads CSGKRDFYGYTF. The CDR3 DNA reads TGCAGCGGAAAACGGGACTTCTATGGCTACACCTTC. The chain couples TRBV29-1 to TRBJ1-2; D is possibly TRBD1 (5 bases). The CDR3 is 12 amino acids. Trimming removed 7 bases from V and 4 bases from J, with 13 bases in between. Per germline, CDR1 SQVTM and CDR2 ANQGSEA. The full variable domain, in which reference TRBV29-1 and TRBJ1-2 provide the parts outside the CDR3, is SAVISQKPSRDICQRGTSLTIQCQVDSQVTMMFWYRQQPGQSLTLIATANQGSEATYESGFVIDKFPISRPNLTFSTLTVSNMSPEDSSIYLCSGKRDFYGYTFGSGTRLTVV.

The chain employs TRBV19 and TRBJ2-7, with D perhaps TRBD1 (5 bases). The germline V gene encodes CDR1 LNHDA and CDR2 SQIVND (reference sequence). Trimming pared 6 bases from V and 6 bases from J, leaving 18 bases between. CDR3 size: 14 residues. DNA for the CDR3: TGTGCCAGTAGCCGGTGGCTCAGTCAGGGCGAGCAGTACTTC. Translation: CASSRWLSQGEQYF. Full variable domain (rest looked up from reference TRBV19 and TRBJ2-7): DGGITQSPKYLFRKEGQNVTLSCEQNLNHDAMYWYRQDPGQGLRLIYYSQIVNDFQKGDIAEGYSVSREKKESFPLTVTSAQKNPTAFYLCASSRWLSQGEQYFGPGTRLTVT.

This clonotype has a handful of counts. The genes are TRBV5-1 and TRBJ2-4; D gene unclear. Deletions cut 0 bases from V and 7 bases from J, with 11 bases between. This CDR3 has 14 amino acids. The germline gives CDR1 SGHRS, CDR2 YFSETQ. CDR3 DNA: TGCGCCAGCAGCTTGGATAACCCAACGAACATTCAGTACTTC. Translating it yields CASSLDNPTNIQYF.

This CDR3 is CASSLSLASHEQYF. In DNA form, the CDR3 reads TGCGCCAGCAGCTTGTCGTTGGCTAGCCACGAGCAGTACTTC. The V gene is TRBV5-1, the J gene TRBJ2-7, with D tentatively TRBD2 (5 bases). The V gene's germline CDR1 is SGHRS and CDR2 YFSETQ. The V end lost 1 base, the J end lost 5 bases, and 13 bases lay between the germline ends. The CDR3 sequence is 14 residues long.

The chain has TRBV5-1 and TRBJ2-7; 7 nucleotides line up with TRBD2. V lost 2 bases, J lost 2 bases, and 1 base stayed unmatched. CDR1 is SGHRS and CDR2 is YFSETQ in the germline V gene. The CDR3 totals 13 residues. The CDR3 coding sequence is TGCGCCAGCAGCTTCGGGGGGACCTACGAGCAGTACTTC. Translation: CASSFGGTYEQYF. Variable domain in full (rest from reference TRBV5-1 and TRBJ2-7): KAGVTQTPRYLIKTRGQQVTLSCSPISGHRSVSWYQQTPGQGLQFLFEYFSETQRNKGNFPGRFSGRQFSNSRSEMNVSTLELGDSALYLCASSFGGTYEQYFGPGTRLTVT.

Here the CDR3 reads CASSQSAARETQYF. In DNA form, the CDR3 reads TGCGCCAGCAGCCAATCAGCCGCCCGAGAGACCCAGTACTTC. The chain employs TRBV4-3 and TRBJ2-5, with unresolved D. V was shortened by 2 bases and J by 4 bases, with 11 bases between the two germline ends. The CDR3 contains 14 residues. Germline CDR1 is LGHNA and CDR2 is YSLEER.

This chain links TRBV9 with TRBJ2-3, with TRBD1 identical over 8 bases. Unmatched junction bases numbered 1, after V lost 2 bases and J lost 2 bases. The CDR3 has 14 amino acids. CDR1 is SGDLS, CDR2 YYNGEE, per germline. The CDR3 sequence: CASSVGQATDTQYF. The CDR3 DNA follows: TGTGCCAGCAGCGTGGGACAGGCCACAGATACGCAGTATTTT.

A word on this clonotype: Since a much larger clone is just one base distant, this may be a read error. V gene TRBV2 combines with J gene TRBJ2-2, with D hard to call. V lost 6 bases, J lost 4 bases, and 3 bases lay in between. The germline V gene encodes CDR1 SNHLY and CDR2 FYNNEI. CDR3 length: 11 residues. The CDR3 sequence: CASRVTGELFF. In nucleotides, the CDR3 is TGTGCCAGCAGGGTCACCGGGGAGCTGTTTTTT.

The chain uses TRBV2 and TRBJ1-1; TRBD1 might be the D (5 bases). The CDR3 contains 14 residues. The V end was cut by 10 bases, the J end by 0 bases, with 15 bases between. Germline assignment: CDR1 SNHLY and CDR2 FYNNEI. CDR3 protein: CATVVQGMNTEAFF. Here the CDR3 DNA reads TGTGCCACCGTTGTCCAGGGCATGAACACTGAAGCTTTCTTT. Full variable domain (rest looked up from reference TRBV2 and TRBJ1-1): EPEVTQTPSHQVTQMGQEVILRCVPISNHLYFYWYRQILGQKVEFLVSFYNNEISEKSEIFDDQFSVERPDGSNFTLKIRSTKLEDSAMYFCATVVQGMNTEAFFGQGTRLTVV.

The sample holds a few counts of this clonotype. The CDR3 loop reads CASSFRTGNYGYTF. The CDR3 region has the DNA TGTGCCAGCAGTTTCCGGACAGGGAACTATGGCTACACCTTC. The chain has TRBV6-1 and TRBJ1-2; the match to TRBD1 covers 8 bases. In germline, CDR1 is MNHNS, CDR2 SASEGT. The CDR3 is 14 residues long. The J segment lost 2 bases and the V segment lost 5 bases, leaving 4 bases of the junction unmatched.

In its sample, this clonotype was seen a few times. This chain links TRBV5-1 with TRBJ2-5; D is possibly TRBD1 or TRBD2 (6 bases each). V gave up 3 bases and J gave up 4 bases, with 13 bases separating them. The CDR3 is made up of 14 amino acids. Germline V lookup: CDR1 SGHRS, CDR2 YFSETQ. The CDR3, as DNA: TGCGCCAGCAGCTCCAGGCCGGGGGCAGAGACCCAGTACTTC. It encodes CASSSRPGAETQYF.